A single sample gave rise to the 31 T cell receptor beta chains below, sequenced in a study of blood T cell repertoires in COVID-19. The assay was immunoSEQ multiplex PCR, and TCRdb's table has in-frame clones only and misses some. The sample records 55,000 to 75,000 clones, less than 85% being singletons. The specimen sequenced was peripheral blood. These receptors were collected from a man older than 75 with active COVID-19.

The chain couples TRBV4-2 to TRBJ1-2; 9 bases fit TRBD1. The V gene's germline CDR1 is LGHNA and CDR2 YNFKEQ. The CDR3 length is 16 residues. V shed 1 base and J 7 bases; nucleotides not matched to a gene: 10. CDR3 protein: CASSQAPTGGDTGYTF. Here the CDR3 DNA reads TGTGCCAGCAGCCAAGCACCAACAGGGGGCGATACTGGCTACACCTTC.

V usage is TRBV15 and J usage is TRBJ2-1; a possible D gene is TRBD2 (7 bases). The CDR3 spans 12 residues. The V and J ends lost 6 bases and 10 bases respectively, with 13 bases between them. Germline V gene sequence: CDR1 LNHNV, CDR2 YYDKDF (reference sequence). CDR3 sequence: CATRERGGEQFF. For the CDR3, the DNA is TGTGCCACCAGAGAAAGGGGGGGGGAGCAGTTCTTC.

This chain links TRBV4-3 with TRBJ1-1, with 9 bases fitting TRBD1. The V gene's germline CDR1 is LGHNA and CDR2 YSLEER. Unmatched junction bases numbered 10, after V lost 0 bases and J lost 2 bases. This CDR3 region has 18 residues. CDR3 amino acids: CASSQENPRQGGNTEAFF. The CDR3 DNA reads as TGCGCCAGCAGCCAAGAGAACCCGCGACAGGGGGGAAACACTGAAGCTTTCTTT.

The chain joins TRBV7-9 to TRBJ2-1; 9 nucleotides match TRBD2. V dropped 4 bases and J dropped 4; count of bases not matched to a gene: 5. The length of the CDR3 is 15 residues. Per the germline V gene, CDR1 is SEHNR and CDR2 is FQNEAQ (reference sequence). The CDR3, as DNA: TGTGCCAGCAGCTCTGTGCGGGGGGGATACAATGAGCAGTTCTTC. Translating it yields CASSSVRGGYNEQFF.

The chain combines TRBV11-2 with TRBJ2-7, with D perhaps matching TRBD2 (5 bases). Germline values: CDR1 SGHAT, CDR2 FQNNGV. V lost 5 bases and J 3 bases, leaving 11 bases between the germline ends. There are 13 residues in the CDR3. The CDR3 sequence is CASSVAPSYEQYF. The CDR3 coding sequence is TGTGCCAGCAGCGTAGCGCCGAGCTACGAGCAGTACTTC.

This clone has only a few counts. J is TRBJ2-3 and V is TRBV24-1; 9 bases are a match to TRBD2. Germline values: CDR1 KGHDR, CDR2 SFDVKD. Trimming at V came to 8 bases and at J to 1 base, leaving 3 bases not matched to a gene. The CDR3 totals 14 residues. In DNA, the CDR3 is TGTGCCACCAACCAGCGGGAGGGCACAGATACGCAGTATTTT. Translation: CATNQREGTDTQYF.

The genes are TRBV5-1 and TRBJ2-5, with TRBD1 matching over 7 bases. V lost 2 bases to trimming and J lost 1 base; unmatched junction nucleotides: 2. The CDR3 totals 14 residues. CDR1 and CDR2 from the germline V gene are SGHRS and YFSETQ. The CDR3 coding sequence is TGCGCCAGCAGCTTTGGGGACAGCCAAGAGACCCAGTACTTC. Its protein is CASSFGDSQETQYF.

This sequence joins TRBV3-1 (or the pseudogene TRBV3-2) and TRBJ1-1, with 12 bases identical to TRBD1. CDR3 length: 17 amino acids. The ends lost 3 bases at V and 2 bases at J; junction bases unmatched: 7. Germline V gene sequence: CDR1 LGHDT, CDR2 YNNKEL (reference sequence). CDR3 sequence reads: CASSQTGTGGRNTEAFF. In nucleotides, the CDR3 is TGTGCCAGCAGCCAGACCGGGACAGGGGGCCGTAACACTGAAGCTTTCTTT.

This clone was counted between two and nine times. The chain uses TRBV19 and TRBJ1-5; tentatively, D is TRBD1 (6 bases). The length of the CDR3 is 15 residues. Between the trimmed V and J ends, which lost 7 bases and 0 bases, there was a span of 13 bases. CDR1 is LNHDA and CDR2 is SQIVND in the germline V gene (reference sequence). CDR3 nucleotide sequence: TGTGCCAGTACCCTTGGACAGCATAGCAATCAGCCCCAGCATTTT. Protein product: CASTLGQHSNQPQHF.

The chain carries TRBV6-5 and TRBJ2-3; 8 nucleotides line up with TRBD2. The CDR3 sequence is 16 residues long. Per the germline V gene, CDR1 is MNHEY and CDR2 is SVGAGI. V lost 1 base and J lost 1; bases outside the gene matches: 4. The CDR3 region is CASSYFAGGRTDTQYF. CDR3 DNA sequence: TGTGCCAGCAGTTACTTTGCGGGAGGACGCACAGATACGCAGTATTTT.

The chain links TRBV7-2 to TRBJ1-3; tentatively, D is TRBD1 (6 bases). This CDR3 spans 15 amino acids. V was trimmed by 1 base and J by 2 bases, leaving 9 bases between them. Germline V lookup: CDR1 SGHTA, CDR2 FQGNSA. The CDR3 DNA is TGTGCCAGCAGCTTAGTAGGGGGACCTGGAAACACCATATATTTT. This codes for CASSLVGGPGNTIYF.

V gene TRBV11-3 combines with J gene TRBJ1-1; possibly TRBD1 for D (5 bases). CDR3 length equals 13 residues. The V end lost 4 bases, the J end lost 8 bases, and 14 bases lay between the germline ends. CDR1 is SGHNT and CDR2 is YENEEA in the germline V gene. This CDR3 reads CASSSGGGGEAFF. The CDR3, as DNA: TGTGCCAGCAGCTCGGGGGGAGGTGGAGAAGCTTTCTTT.

The rearrangement joins TRBV9 to TRBJ2-7; weak D call: TRBD2 (5 bases). CDR1 and CDR2 (germline): SGDLS, YYNGEE. The CDR3 has 14 amino acids. V was trimmed by 0 bases and J by 3 bases, leaving 10 bases between them. The CDR3: CASSVGVGDYEQYF. DNA of the CDR3: TGTGCCAGCAGCGTAGGGGTCGGGGACTACGAGCAGTACTTC.

V gene TRBV11-3 combines with J gene TRBJ2-5, with 14 bases identical to TRBD2. This CDR3 is built from 18 residues. Losses at the gene ends were 5 bases for V and 5 bases for J; bases not matched to a gene: 13. Germline V gene sequence: CDR1 SGHNT, CDR2 YENEEA. The CDR3 sequence is CASSLGGTSGSLVETQYF. The DNA of the CDR3 is TGTGCCAGCAGCCTTGGAGGGACTAGCGGGAGTTTAGTGGAGACCCAGTACTTC.

Concerning this clone itself: In the same sample, other DNA sequences code for this CDR3. The V and J genes are TRBV5-1 and TRBJ1-2, with a tentative D call TRBD1 (6 bases). The CDR3 spans 12 residues. The germline V and J ends were trimmed by 4 bases and 8 bases, with 12 bases remaining between them. Per germline, CDR1 SGHRS and CDR2 YFSETQ. The CDR3 loop is CASSLGQRGYTF. In DNA form, the CDR3 reads TGCGCCAGCAGCCTGGGACAAAGAGGCTACACCTTC.

The sample holds one count of this clone. The J gene is TRBJ1-1, the V gene TRBV28; D is ambiguous. Germline CDR1 MDHEN, CDR2 SYDVKM. The CDR3 runs to 13 residues. The germline V and J ends were trimmed by 7 bases and 6 bases, with 15 bases remaining between them. CDR3 DNA sequence: TGTGCCAGCAAACCCGGAGGAGTGTCTGAAGCTTTCTTT. It codes for CASKPGGVSEAFF.

In this sample, this clone turned up once. The rearrangement links TRBV10-3 to TRBJ2-1, with TRBD2 identical over 11 bases. V was clipped by 5 bases and J by 8 bases; unmatched bases: 8. The germline V gene encodes CDR1 ENHRY and CDR2 SYGVKD. The CDR3 runs to 15 residues. The CDR3 coding sequence is TGTGCCATCAGTCAGAATAGCGGGAGGGCCTATGAGCAGTTCTTC. It codes for CAISQNSGRAYEQFF.

This clone was counted only a few times. The chain combines TRBV5-1 with TRBJ1-2, with 8 nucleotides matching TRBD1. CDR3 length equals 15 residues. The junction had 9 bases not matched to a gene; V was cut back by 4 bases and J by 4 bases. The germline CDR1 and CDR2 sequences are SGHRS and YFSETQ. CDR3 in amino acids: CASSIQPGQGYGYTF. The CDR3 DNA is TGCGCCAGCAGCATACAACCAGGACAGGGCTATGGCTACACCTTC.

The chain is built from TRBV9 and TRBJ1-3, with no clear D. The CDR3 runs to 12 residues. The germline CDR1 and CDR2 sequences are SGDLS and YYNGEE. V was cut by 5 bases and J by 4 bases, with 7 bases left in between. The CDR3 sequence: CASRGEGNTIYF. In DNA, the CDR3 is TGTGCCAGCAGGGGAGAAGGAAACACCATATATTTT.

The chain recombines TRBV5-1 with TRBJ1-1; 8 bases fit TRBD1. This CDR3 is 14 amino acids long. Germline CDR1 is SGHRS and CDR2 is YFSETQ. Germline trimming cut 4 bases from V and 8 bases from J; bases unmatched to any gene: 10. CDR3 nucleotides: TGCGCCAGCAGCGCGACAGGGGAGGCCGGCGAAGCTTTCTTT. Its translation: CASSATGEAGEAFF. The entire variable domain, with the rest obtained from reference TRBV5-1 and TRBJ1-1, is as follows: KAGVTQTPRYLIKTRGQQVTLSCSPISGHRSVSWYQQTPGQGLQFLFEYFSETQRNKGNFPGRFSGRQFSNSRSEMNVSTLELGDSALYLCASSATGEAGEAFFGQGTRLTVV.

V usage is TRBV5-1 and J usage is TRBJ2-5; 14 bases agree with TRBD2. V shed 3 bases and J 1 base; nucleotides not matched to a gene: 2. Germline CDR1 SGHRS, CDR2 YFSETQ. This CDR3 has 16 residues. CDR3 in amino acids: CASSSGTSGGQETQYF. CDR3 DNA sequence: TGCGCCAGCAGCTCTGGGACTAGCGGGGGCCAAGAGACCCAGTACTTC.

This chain links TRBV30 with TRBJ1-4; 7 nucleotides line up with TRBD1. Germline CDR1 is GTSNPN and CDR2 is SVGIG (reference sequence). CDR3 size: 17 residues. V shed 0 bases, J shed 8 bases, and the junction held 15 bases outside the gene matches. DNA for the CDR3: TGTGCCTGGAGTGTAAGGCAGGGGGTTTCGTCGAGGGAAAAACTGTTTTTT. It translates to CAWSVRQGVSSREKLFF.

The chain links TRBV28 to TRBJ2-7, with TRBD2 as a possible D gene (5 bases). V lost 1 base, J lost 6 bases, and 7 bases lay in between. Germline V gene data show CDR1 as MDHEN and CDR2 as SYDVKM. The CDR3 runs to 12 residues. The CDR3 spells CASSLYRGEQYF. For the CDR3, the DNA is TGTGCCAGCAGTTTATATCGGGGCGAGCAGTACTTC. The whole variable domain, remainder taken from reference TRBV28 and TRBJ2-7, is DVKVTQSSRYLVKRTGEKVFLECVQDMDHENMFWYRQDPGLGLRLIYFSYDVKMKEKGDIPEGYSVSREKKERFSLILESASTNQTSMYLCASSLYRGEQYFGPGTRLTVT.

This chain links TRBV4-1 with TRBJ2-1; D is possibly TRBD1 (5 bases). The V end lost 0 bases, the J end lost 9 bases, and 9 bases lay between the germline ends. Germline values: CDR1 MGHRA, CDR2 YSYEKL. The CDR3 extends over 13 amino acids. CDR3 residues: CASSQDRVREQFF. The CDR3, as DNA: TGCGCCAGCAGCCAAGACAGGGTTCGTGAGCAGTTCTTC.

This sequence joins TRBV4-1 and TRBJ1-4, with TRBD1 as a possible D gene (6 bases). The CDR3 length is 16 residues. The germline V gene has CDR1 MGHRA and CDR2 YSYEKL. Trimming removed 3 bases at V and 3 bases at J, with 14 bases between. The CDR3 here is CASSHYTGTSNEKLFF. CDR3 bases: TGCGCCAGCAGCCACTATACCGGGACATCTAATGAAAAACTGTTTTTT.

The rearrangement links TRBV4-2 to TRBJ1-4, with 8 bases identical to TRBD1. The length of the CDR3 is 18 residues. Trimming removed 3 bases from V and 5 bases from J; junction bases left unmatched: 14. CDR1 is LGHNA, CDR2 YNFKEQ, per germline. This CDR3 reads CASSHQPGGGTGNEKLFF. In DNA form, the CDR3 reads TGTGCCAGCAGCCACCAACCCGGCGGTGGGACAGGAAATGAAAAACTGTTTTTT.

The V gene is TRBV24-1, the J gene TRBJ1-1, with D tentatively TRBD1 (5 bases). Trimming stripped 2 bases from V and 4 bases from J, with 7 bases between. Per the germline V gene, CDR1 is KGHDR and CDR2 is SFDVKD. The CDR3 contains 13 residues. The CDR3 region has the DNA TGTGCCACCAGTGATTCAGGGTCCACTGAAGCTTTCTTT. Translating it yields CATSDSGSTEAFF.

The gene calls are TRBV4-1 and TRBJ2-2; tentatively, D is TRBD1 (5 bases). Germline V gene sequence: CDR1 MGHRA, CDR2 YSYEKL. The CDR3 length is 15 residues. Trimming took 1 base from V and 8 from J, leaving 14 bases between them. The chain's CDR3 is CASSQVSGSNGELFF. The DNA of the CDR3 is TGCGCCAGCAGCCAAGTTTCAGGGTCAAATGGGGAGCTGTTTTTT.

This sequence joins TRBV14 and TRBJ1-2; 8 bases are shared with TRBD1. CDR1 is SGHDN, CDR2 FVKESK, per germline. With 3 bases clipped from V and 2 bases from J, the junction kept 5 bases outside the gene matches. The CDR3 length is 15 residues. The CDR3 coding sequence is TGTGCCAGCAGCCACCCCCGGACAGGGAACTATGGCTACACCTTC. Encoded protein: CASSHPRTGNYGYTF.

This clone was seen a few times. The chain couples TRBV28 to TRBJ2-7; tentative D call: TRBD2 (6 bases). Germline V lookup: CDR1 MDHEN, CDR2 SYDVKM. The CDR3 contains 14 residues. V was pared by 6 bases and J by 4 bases, with 16 bases between. The CDR3: CASRRPGLKYEQYF. In DNA, the CDR3 is TGTGCCAGCAGACGTCCGGGACTCAAATACGAGCAGTACTTC.

The rearrangement joins TRBV11-2 to TRBJ2-7; tentative D call: TRBD1 (5 bases). The length of the CDR3 is 14 residues. V gave up 2 bases and J gave up 2 bases, with 10 bases separating them. Germline V lookup: CDR1 SGHAT, CDR2 FQNNGV. The CDR3 DNA is TGTGCCAGCAGCTTAAGGACAAACCCCTACGAGCAGTACTTC. This encodes CASSLRTNPYEQYF. Full variable domain (remainder filled in from reference TRBV11-2 and TRBJ2-7): EAGVAQSPRYKIIEKRQSVAFWCNPISGHATLYWYQQILGQGPKLLIQFQNNGVVDDSQLPKDRFSAERLKGVDSTLKIQPAKLEDSAVYLCASSLRTNPYEQYFGPGTRLTVT.